This T cell receptor beta chain appears in the sequencing data of a study of coeliac disease. The table lists this clone with a few counts. The junction had 5 bases not matched to a gene; V was cut back by 6 bases and J by 3 bases. This CDR3 is built from 14 residues. Germline V gene data show CDR1 as SNHLY and CDR2 as FYNNEI. Profiled with immunoSEQ multiplex PCR; TCRdb holds only in-frame clones, not every one. The sample contains around 2,000 clones, roughly 57% of which appear only once. The sample comprised lamina propria lymphocytes from the gut. The V and J genes are TRBV2 and TRBJ1-2, with 9 bases identical to TRBD1. The sequence was obtained from a woman under 40 with active celiac disease. This CDR3 is CASSRDRVHYGYTF. In DNA form, the CDR3 reads TGTGCCAGCAGCCGGGACAGGGTACACTATGGCTACACCTTC.